The entry below describes one T cell receptor beta chain. This clonotype was seen only a few times. Its antigen is currently not known. Base quality data are lacking; no much larger clone is found one base away. PBMCs were isolated by Ficoll-Paque density gradient centrifugation. This entry comes from a study of T-cell memory formation after mild COVID-19 (TCRdb year 2021). The study in broad terms: Most TCR sequence clusters were specific to one of the two donors. T-cell clones expanding and contracting after mild COVID-19 in two donors were tracked by longitudinal TCRalpha and TCRbeta repertoire sequencing. The cohort comprised two young, previously healthy adult volunteers, one female and one male. Overall results and qualifications from the work: Some responding clones were detected in pre-infection memory, suggesting pre-existing cross-reactive memory T cells joined the SARS-CoV-2 response. SARS-CoV-2 specificity of the second-wave clones peaking on day 37 was not confirmed. From day 15 to 85, contracting clones showed balanced CD4/CD8 phenotypes, whereas a second wave of clones that expanded from day 15 to 37 leaned towards CD4+. Contracting CD4+ clones were found mainly in CM and EM memory subsets, while CD8+ clones were enriched in EMRA. The study included only two mild cases, and larger cohorts that include severe cases with pre-infection samples were judged to be necessary.

TCRdb lists the instrument as Illumina NovaSeq 6000. TCRalpha and TCRbeta cDNA libraries were built by 5'RACE with constant-segment primers, adding sample barcodes and unique molecular identifiers. RNA was extracted from every sample with Trizol reagent. The libraries were amplified in two PCR steps, and the second step added a second sample barcode and Illumina TruSeq adapters. Sequencing of libraries was performed on an Illumina NovaSeq with 2 x 150 bp paired-end reads. For the original study's pipeline: Demultiplexing of reads and collapsing into UMI-guided consensus sequences were performed with migec v1.2.7. Using mixcr v2.1.11, UMI consensuses were aligned to TRA and TRB V and J templates and then assembled into clonotypes. Clonotypes were classified as expanded or contracted when called significant by both edgeR and NoisET, with noise models trained on biological replicates. edgeR calls used a false discovery rate-adjusted p below 0.01 and a log2 fold-change threshold of 1. As an exploratory analysis of dynamics, max-normalized trajectories of the 1000 most abundant clonotypes were examined by PCA with hierarchical clustering. Each responding clone was given a CD4 or CD8 phenotype based on the CD4+ and CD8+ repertoires, which had been sequenced separately. The public reads were reanalyzed by TCRdb: fastp trimming at Q25, MiXCR alignment, in-frame beta chains only. Identical CDR3 proteins give one entry, which carries the most common genes and DNA. None of the V and J calls come from the authors' own analysis; TCRdb made them. The sample records 150,000 to 200,000 distinct CDR3 sequences, roughly 30% of which are singletons. The ten most abundant clones make up around 12% of the sample.

This TCR was sampled from an adult woman who had mild COVID-19 (a few samples of this study predate the infection). The sample titles of this study are shuffled in the database, so cell type and time point are left out; the donor was told from shared clones. The sample was PBMCs or a T cell subset sorted from them (not recorded which).

The CDR3 here reads CSVRKQGSLYEQYF. The DNA reads TGCAGCGTTCGGAAACAGGGCTCTCTATACGAGCAGTACTTC. This chain is built from TRBV29-1 and TRBJ2-7, and perhaps TRBD1 as D gene, on 6 matching bases. V loses 5 bases of germline sequence and J loses 4 bases, and the interval between the two ends is 18 bases. The CDR3 runs 14 amino acids, cysteine and phenylalanine included. The only DNA kept is the CDR3, 42 bases in frame from the first base. Taken from the germline V gene, the CDR1 and CDR2 loops are SQVTM and ANQGSEA.